These 29 T cell receptor beta chains were sequenced from one sample in a study of blood T cell repertoires in COVID-19. Measured with immunoSEQ multiplex PCR; TCRdb has only the in-frame clones, and not every one. The sample consists of about 100,000 clones, about 90% of them appearing once. Sequencing input: peripheral blood. The receptors were sampled from a man aged 25-40 years in a cohort sampled during active COVID-19.

The J gene is TRBJ1-2, the V gene TRBV7-2; maybe TRBD1 (5 bases). Per germline, CDR1 SGHTA and CDR2 FQGNSA. With 1 base removed from V and 4 bases from J, the gap between germline ends came to 13 bases. This CDR3 region has 15 residues. The CDR3 sequence is CASSLGGRATYGYTF. CDR3 in DNA: TGTGCCAGCAGCTTAGGCGGCAGGGCTACCTATGGCTACACCTTC.

This sequence joins TRBV6-6 and TRBJ2-7; TRBD1 aligns across 7 bases. The CDR3 has 14 residues. After removal of 7 bases from V and 0 bases from J, the junction contained 6 bases not matched to a gene. Germline V gene data show CDR1 as MNHNY and CDR2 as SVGAGI (reference sequence). The CDR3 loop is CASTDRVTSYEQYF. Here the CDR3 DNA reads TGTGCCAGCACCGACAGGGTCACCTCCTACGAGCAGTACTTC.

V and J are TRBV6-6 and TRBJ2-2; no clear D gene. Looked up from germline, CDR1 is MNHNY and CDR2 is SVGAGI (reference sequence). CDR3 size: 12 residues. V lost 4 bases and J 6 bases, leaving 6 bases between the germline ends. The CDR3 DNA is TGTGCCAGCAGTTCCTCCTCCGGGGAGCTGTTTTTT. Translating it yields CASSSSSGELFF.

V is TRBV7-9 and J is TRBJ2-1; 15 bases agree with TRBD2. This CDR3 contains 18 residues. Germline lookup yields CDR1 SEHNR and CDR2 FQNEAQ (reference sequence). The J segment lost 5 bases and the V segment lost 3 bases, leaving 8 bases of the junction unmatched. The CDR3 bases are TGTGCCAGCAGCTTGGGACTAGCGGGGGGTTGGAGGAACAATGAGCAGTTCTTC. This encodes CASSLGLAGGWRNNEQFF.

This sequence joins TRBV19 and TRBJ1-3; 7 bases align to TRBD1. Germline CDR1 LNHDA, CDR2 SQIVND (reference sequence). The CDR3 runs 15 residues. The V segment lost 6 bases and the J segment 5 bases; nucleotides outside the gene matches: 10. The CDR3 loop is CASSPVTGVRNTIYF. The DNA of the CDR3 is TGTGCCAGTAGCCCGGTCACAGGGGTTAGAAACACCATATATTTT.

This clone occurred a few times. Other DNA sequences within the sample encode an identical CDR3. The CDR3 DNA reads as TGTGCCAGCAGCTTAGATATGAACACTGAAGCTTTCTTT. Protein product: CASSLDMNTEAFF. The J gene is TRBJ1-1, the V gene TRBV7-9; D call uncertain. The CDR3 has 13 residues. Germline V gene data show CDR1 as SEHNR and CDR2 as FQNEAQ (reference sequence). V shed 1 base and J shed 0 bases, with 3 bases lying between them.

This rearrangement joins TRBV11-2 to TRBJ1-1; weak D call: TRBD1 (6 bases). CDR1 and CDR2 from the germline V gene are SGHAT and FQNNGV. The CDR3 totals 15 residues. Trimming pared 1 base from V and 1 base from J, leaving 10 bases between. This chain's CDR3 is CASSLGRTANTEAFF. CDR3 in DNA: TGTGCCAGCAGCTTAGGGCGGACAGCGAACACTGAAGCTTTCTTT. The full variable domain, with the rest looked up from reference TRBV11-2 and TRBJ1-1, is EAGVAQSPRYKIIEKRQSVAFWCNPISGHATLYWYQQILGQGPKLLIQFQNNGVVDDSQLPKDRFSAERLKGVDSTLKIQPAKLEDSAVYLCASSLGRTANTEAFFGQGTRLTVV.

The V gene is TRBV2, the J gene TRBJ2-1; 9 bases agree with TRBD2. With 6 bases clipped from V and 5 bases from J, the junction kept 5 bases outside the gene matches. Looked up from germline, CDR1 is SNHLY and CDR2 is FYNNEI. The CDR3 covers 14 residues. As DNA, the CDR3 is TGTGCCAGCAGCCTAGCGGGGCCCGACAATGAGCAGTTCTTC. This translates into CASSLAGPDNEQFF.

This chain uses TRBV5-5 with TRBJ2-1; 12 positions agree with TRBD1. Per germline, CDR1 SGHKS and CDR2 YYEKEE (reference sequence). V was clipped by 4 bases and J by 8 bases; unmatched bases: 10. CDR3 length: 16 amino acids. CDR3 in DNA: TGTGCCAGCAGCCCTTGGGGACAGGGGGCGACTTATGAGCAGTTCTTC. Translating it yields CASSPWGQGATYEQFF.

V is TRBV6-6 and J is TRBJ2-1; D perhaps matches TRBD1 (5 bases). V lost 2 bases and J 1 base, leaving 6 bases between the germline ends. The germline CDR1 and CDR2 sequences are MNHNY and SVGAGI (reference sequence). The CDR3 extends over 14 amino acids. The CDR3 bases are TGTGCCAGCAGTTACAGGGGTTCCTACAATGAGCAGTTCTTC. Residues: CASSYRGSYNEQFF.

The chain couples TRBV5-4 to TRBJ2-3, with TRBD2 matching over 10 bases. Trimming took 4 bases from V and 2 from J; bases not matched to a gene: 7. CDR3 length: 16 amino acids. CDR1 is SGHNT, CDR2 YYREEE, per germline (reference sequence). The CDR3, as DNA: TGTGCCAGCAGCAGTATAGCGGGGGGCCACACAGATACGCAGTATTTT. Its protein product is CASSSIAGGHTDTQYF.

The CDR3 region is CASSQDLGSHGYTF. The CDR3 DNA follows: TGTGCCAGCAGCCAAGATCTCGGGTCACATGGCTACACCTTC. This chain links TRBV3-1 (or the pseudogene TRBV3-2) with TRBJ1-2; no clear D gene. This CDR3 is 14 amino acids long. Germline-derived CDR1 and CDR2 are LGHDT and YNNKEL (reference sequence). Trimming cost V 0 bases and J 6 bases, with 11 bases left between them.

CDR3 in DNA: TGTGCCTGGACAGGGGCCTATGGCTACACCTTC. Translation gives CAWTGAYGYTF. The J gene is TRBJ1-2, the V gene TRBV30, with a possible D match to TRBD1 (6 bases). The V gene lost 4 bases and the J gene lost 4 bases, with 7 bases spanning the gap. The CDR3 length is 11 residues. Germline V gives CDR1 GTSNPN, CDR2 SVGIG (reference sequence).

This chain uses TRBV10-3 with TRBJ2-2, with D perhaps matching TRBD2 (6 bases). V lost 5 bases, J lost 3 bases, and 13 bases lay in between. The CDR3 extends over 15 amino acids. CDR1 ENHRY and CDR2 SYGVKD come from the germline V gene. The CDR3 sequence: CAISPRGTHTGELFF. CDR3 bases: TGTGCCATCAGTCCACGGGGGACTCACACCGGGGAGCTGTTTTTT.

J is TRBJ2-7 and V is TRBV5-1; TRBD1 might be the D (6 bases). Germline CDR1 reads SGHRS; CDR2 reads YFSETQ. V dropped 0 bases and J dropped 0 bases, with 10 bases sitting between them. This CDR3 spans 15 amino acids. The CDR3: CASSLVGGGSYEQYF. CDR3 nucleotides: TGCGCCAGCAGCTTGGTAGGGGGTGGCTCCTACGAGCAGTACTTC.

The rearrangement links TRBV11-3 to TRBJ1-6; D not resolved. CDR1 is SGHNT and CDR2 is YENEEA in the germline V gene. Trimming pared 1 base from V and 13 bases from J, leaving 11 bases between. There are 13 residues in the CDR3. CDR3 nucleotides: TGTGCCAGCAGCTTAGCCCCTGACTCGCCCCTCCACTTT. This sequence encodes CASSLAPDSPLHF.

The gene calls are TRBV5-1 and TRBJ1-6, with a tentative D call TRBD1 (6 bases). This CDR3 region has 16 residues. The germline V gene has CDR1 SGHRS and CDR2 YFSETQ. The germline V and J ends were trimmed by 4 bases and 4 bases, with 15 bases remaining between them. CDR3 bases: TGCGCCAGCAGCGGAACGAATCAGGGGTATAATTCACCCCTCCACTTT. Translated: CASSGTNQGYNSPLHF.

The J gene is TRBJ1-5, the V gene TRBV20-1; D uncertain. There are 14 residues in the CDR3. CDR1 is DFQATT, CDR2 SNEGSKA, per germline (reference sequence). Trimming shortened V by 3 bases and J by 4 bases, and 13 bases separated the two germline ends. CDR3 sequence reads: CSASTLAGNQPQHF. The DNA of the CDR3 is TGCAGTGCTAGTACCTTGGCGGGGAATCAGCCCCAGCATTTT.

The chain links TRBV7-2 to TRBJ2-3, with 8 positions matching TRBD2. V gave up 4 bases and J gave up 6 bases; unmatched junction bases: 6. The CDR3 consists of 14 residues. Germline V gene lookup returns CDR1 SGHTA and CDR2 FQGNSA. The CDR3 is CASSYSRGGDTQYF. As DNA, the CDR3 is TGTGCCAGCAGCTATAGTCGGGGGGGGGATACGCAGTATTTT.

The chain recombines TRBV9 with TRBJ1-6; 10 nucleotides agree with TRBD1. The CDR3 has 16 residues. The germline gives CDR1 SGDLS, CDR2 YYNGEE. The V segment lost 3 bases and the J segment 7 bases; nucleotides outside the gene matches: 7. The CDR3 region is CASSARTGGENSPLHF. The CDR3 DNA reads TGTGCCAGCAGCGCCCGGACAGGGGGGGAGAATTCACCCCTCCACTTT.

The genes are TRBV4-1 and TRBJ2-2, with 9 bases that match TRBD1. Trimming took 3 bases from V and 1 from J; bases not matched to a gene: 3. The CDR3 extends over 16 amino acids. Germline V gives CDR1 MGHRA, CDR2 YSYEKL. The CDR3 DNA sequence: TGCGCCAGCAGCCAGGGACAGGGACTGAACACCGGGGAGCTGTTTTTT. It specifies CASSQGQGLNTGELFF.

This clone was recorded a few times. The rearrangement joins TRBV18 to TRBJ1-2; D is perhaps TRBD1 (5 bases). Per germline, CDR1 KGHSH and CDR2 LQKENI. This CDR3 spans 17 amino acids. V dropped 4 bases and J dropped 3 bases, with 21 bases sitting between them. This CDR3 reads CASSRQESGAVDYGYTF. The CDR3 DNA is TGTGCCAGCTCACGCCAGGAAAGTGGGGCGGTGGACTATGGCTACACCTTC.

This clone is a singleton in its sample. The V call is TRBV10-1, the J call TRBJ2-3, with D unresolved. Germline CDR1 is WNHNN and CDR2 is SYGVQD (reference sequence). V lost 2 bases and J lost 4, with 7 bases in between. The CDR3 covers 13 residues. CDR3 coding DNA: TGCGCCAGCAGTGAGCGTCTCTCAGATACGCAGTATTTT. Its translation is CASSERLSDTQYF.

This rearrangement joins TRBV28 to TRBJ1-3, with 11 positions matching TRBD1. The CDR3 has 15 residues. V was clipped by 5 bases and J by 2 bases; unmatched bases: 2. The germline gives CDR1 MDHEN, CDR2 SYDVKM. Here the CDR3 reads CASSPDRGPGNTIYF. In DNA form, the CDR3 reads TGTGCCAGCAGTCCGGACAGGGGGCCTGGAAACACCATATATTTT.

In DNA, the CDR3 is TGTGCCAGCAGTTTATTCTCAGGGGGGTCCTACAATGAGCAGTTCTTC. It translates to CASSLFSGGSYNEQFF. The gene calls are TRBV28 and TRBJ2-1, with D tentatively TRBD1 (7 bases). Trimming took off 1 base at V and 1 base at J, with 11 bases between the two ends. Germline V gene sequence: CDR1 MDHEN, CDR2 SYDVKM. The CDR3 runs to 16 residues. The variable domain in full, with the rest retrieved from reference TRBV28 and TRBJ2-1, is DVKVTQSSRYLVKRTGEKVFLECVQDMDHENMFWYRQDPGLGLRLIYFSYDVKMKEKGDIPEGYSVSREKKERFSLILESASTNQTSMYLCASSLFSGGSYNEQFFGPGTRLTVL.

The V call is TRBV18, the J call TRBJ2-6; D might be TRBD1 (5 bases). The CDR3 contains 15 residues. CDR1 and CDR2 (germline): KGHSH, LQKENI. V lost 2 bases to trimming and J lost 9 bases, with 14 bases between them. CDR3 DNA sequence: TGTGCCAGCTCACCATTGTCAGGGAACCGCAACGTCCTGACTTTC. Translating it yields CASSPLSGNRNVLTF.

This clone was counted a single time. The CDR3 loop reads CASSLVGGTGESGANVLTF. In nucleotides, the CDR3 is TGTGCCAGCAGCTTAGTCGGGGGGACAGGGGAGTCTGGGGCCAACGTCCTGACTTTC. This rearrangement joins TRBV7-2 to TRBJ2-6; TRBD1 agrees at 10 bases. The germline CDR1 and CDR2 sequences are SGHTA and FQGNSA. The ends lost 1 base at V and 1 base at J; junction bases unmatched: 7. The CDR3 runs 19 residues.

This clone was observed a few times. This chain connects TRBV19 to TRBJ2-1; 7 bases line up with TRBD1. The CDR3 spans 13 residues. V lost 3 bases to trimming and J lost 7 bases; unmatched junction nucleotides: 3. CDR1 LNHDA and CDR2 SQIVND come from the germline V gene (reference sequence). Written as DNA, the CDR3 is TGTGCCAGTAGTATGTCACAGGGGAATGAGCAGTTCTTC. Translated: CASSMSQGNEQFF. Complete variable domain (other parts from reference TRBV19 and TRBJ2-1): DGGITQSPKYLFRKEGQNVTLSCEQNLNHDAMYWYRQDPGQGLRLIYYSQIVNDFQKGDIAEGYSVSREKKESFPLTVTSAQKNPTAFYLCASSMSQGNEQFFGPGTRLTVL.

The rearrangement links TRBV3-1 (or the pseudogene TRBV3-2) to TRBJ2-3; TRBD1 might be the D (5 bases). V was clipped by 4 bases and J by 3 bases, with 5 bases between them. Germline-derived CDR1 and CDR2 are LGHDT and YNNKEL (reference sequence). The CDR3 has 12 residues. The CDR3 coding sequence is TGTGCCAGCAGCCGACAGACAGATACGCAGTATTTT. As protein: CASSRQTDTQYF.